The sequence of this T cell receptor (beta chain) was determined in a study of blood T cell repertoires in COVID-19. Study-level background: COVID-19 samples, acute and convalescent, were from the United States, Italy and Spain. T cells, B-cell-depleted T cells, or PBMCs provided the cDNA or gDNA that served as material.

Original handling: Reference gene primer amplification in the assay estimated nucleated cell counts. TCRdb keeps only in-frame clones here, not all; method: immunoSEQ multiplex PCR. That table supplies the V and J calls and clone size; D and trimming were determined from the DNA. In the table there are 130,000 to 150,000 clones, approximately 83% of which are singletons. CDR1 SGHRS and CDR2 YFSETQ come from the germline V gene. Deletions cut 3 bases from V and 1 base from J, with 11 bases between. This CDR3 is 14 amino acids long. The sample comprised peripheral blood. This chain uses TRBV5-1 with TRBJ2-7; tentatively, D is TRBD2 (5 bases). This clonotype originated in a woman over 75 with acute or convalescent COVID-19. The CDR3 loop reads CASSSGPGSYEQYF. CDR3 in DNA: TGCGCCAGCAGCTCCGGGCCGGGATCCTACGAGCAGTACTTC.